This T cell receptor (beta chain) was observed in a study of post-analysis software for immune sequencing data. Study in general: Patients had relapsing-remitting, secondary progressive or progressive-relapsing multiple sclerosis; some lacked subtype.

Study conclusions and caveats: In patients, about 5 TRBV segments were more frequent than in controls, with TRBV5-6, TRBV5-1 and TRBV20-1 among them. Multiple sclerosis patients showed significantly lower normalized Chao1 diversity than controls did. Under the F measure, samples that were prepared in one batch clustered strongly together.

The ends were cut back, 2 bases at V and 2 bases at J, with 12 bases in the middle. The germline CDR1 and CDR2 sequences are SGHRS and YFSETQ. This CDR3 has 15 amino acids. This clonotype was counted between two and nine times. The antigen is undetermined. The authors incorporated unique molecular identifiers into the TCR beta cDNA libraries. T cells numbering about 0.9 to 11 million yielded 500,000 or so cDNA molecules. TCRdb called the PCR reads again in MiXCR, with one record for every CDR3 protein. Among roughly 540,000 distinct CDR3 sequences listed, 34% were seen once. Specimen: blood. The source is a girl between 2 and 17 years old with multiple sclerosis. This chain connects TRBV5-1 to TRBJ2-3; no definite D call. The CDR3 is CASSFEQPYTDTQYF. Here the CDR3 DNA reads TGCGCCAGCAGCTTCGAACAACCTTACACAGATACGCAGTATTTT.